This T cell receptor beta chain derives from a study of response to subunit inactivated influenza vaccine (dated by TCRdb to 2016 to 2018). Turning to the overall study: The study used deep quantitative T cell receptor repertoire profiling to track responses to a trivalent subunit inactivated influenza vaccine. Overall study results and their limits: The authors suggested that each seasonal influenza vaccination may recruit only a limited number of new T cells.

Turning to this clonotype: It has no known antigen specificity. Within one base of it there is no much larger clone, and no base qualities were kept.

Here V drops 1 base and J drops 0 bases, and the junction holds 10 bases not matched to any gene. The CDR3 covers 17 residues, taking in both the cysteine and the phenylalanine. The DNA shown is the 51-base CDR3, in frame from base 1. CDR1 and CDR2 were assigned from the germline V gene (reference sequence) as DFQATT and SNEGSKA. To prepare the library, RT-PCR was applied. This sample was sequenced with an Illumina HiSeq 2500. TCRdb took the public reads, trimmed them with fastp at Q25, ran MiXCR for clone calling and kept in-frame beta chains. Identical CDR3 protein sequences are pooled into one entry, listed with their most common genes and DNA. This sample has around 850,000 distinct CDR3 sequences in its table, and about a fifth of those were observed once. The biggest ten clones account for 11% of the sample.

The sequenced sample was PBMCs from blood, obtained approximately 5 days after vaccination. The TCR was taken from a man aged 50 to 59 who received an inactivated influenza vaccine. Donor details come from another sample of the same person, matched by shared clones. The chain is assembled from TRBV20-1 and TRBJ2-3; TRBD2 fits 7 bases in the junction. The sequenced DNA is TGCAGTGCTAGAGGTCTGCCGGGACTAACTAGCACAGATACGCAGTATTTT. Translated, this gives CSARGLPGLTSTDTQYF.